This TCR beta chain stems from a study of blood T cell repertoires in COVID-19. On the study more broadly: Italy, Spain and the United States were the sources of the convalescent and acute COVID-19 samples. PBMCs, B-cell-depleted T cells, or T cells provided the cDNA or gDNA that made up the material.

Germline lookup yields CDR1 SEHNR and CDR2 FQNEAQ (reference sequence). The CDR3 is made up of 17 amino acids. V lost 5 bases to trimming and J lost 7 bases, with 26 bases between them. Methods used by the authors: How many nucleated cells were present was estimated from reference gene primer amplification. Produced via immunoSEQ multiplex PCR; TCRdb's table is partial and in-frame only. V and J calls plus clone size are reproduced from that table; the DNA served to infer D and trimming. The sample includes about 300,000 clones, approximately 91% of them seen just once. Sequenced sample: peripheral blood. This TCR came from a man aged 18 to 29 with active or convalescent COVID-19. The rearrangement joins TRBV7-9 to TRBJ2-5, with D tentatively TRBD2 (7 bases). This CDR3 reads CASSVWGLGGGPATQYF. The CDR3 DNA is TGTGCCAGCAGCGTTTGGGGCCTAGGGGGGGGCCCCGCGACCCAGTACTTC.